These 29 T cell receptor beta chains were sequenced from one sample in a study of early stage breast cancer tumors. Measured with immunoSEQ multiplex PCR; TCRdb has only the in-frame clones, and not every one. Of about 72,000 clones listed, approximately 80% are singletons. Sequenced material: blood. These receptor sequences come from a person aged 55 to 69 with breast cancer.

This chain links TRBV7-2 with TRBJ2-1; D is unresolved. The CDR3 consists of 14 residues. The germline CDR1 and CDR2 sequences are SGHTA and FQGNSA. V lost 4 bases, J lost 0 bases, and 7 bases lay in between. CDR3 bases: TGTGCCAGCAGCTCCCCTAGCTCCTACAATGAGCAGTTCTTC. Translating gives CASSSPSSYNEQFF.

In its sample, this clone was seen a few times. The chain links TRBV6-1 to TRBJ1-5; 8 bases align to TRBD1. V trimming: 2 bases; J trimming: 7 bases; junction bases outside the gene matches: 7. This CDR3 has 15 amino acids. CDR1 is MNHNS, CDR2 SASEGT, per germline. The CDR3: CASSEPGGGRQPQHF. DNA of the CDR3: TGTGCCAGCAGTGAACCAGGGGGCGGGAGACAGCCCCAGCATTTT.

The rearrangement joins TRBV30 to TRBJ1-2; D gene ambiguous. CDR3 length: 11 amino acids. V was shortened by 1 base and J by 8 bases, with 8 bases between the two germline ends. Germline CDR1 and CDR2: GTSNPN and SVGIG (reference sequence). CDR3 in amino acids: CAWSAGGGYTF. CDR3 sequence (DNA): TGTGCCTGGAGTGCGGGCGGAGGCTACACCTTC.

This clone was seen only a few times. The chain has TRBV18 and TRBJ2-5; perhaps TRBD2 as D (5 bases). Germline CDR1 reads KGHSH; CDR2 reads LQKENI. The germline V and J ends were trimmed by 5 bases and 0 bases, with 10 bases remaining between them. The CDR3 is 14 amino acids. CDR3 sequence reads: CASSAGLYQETQYF. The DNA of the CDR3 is TGTGCCAGCTCAGCGGGCCTGTACCAAGAGACCCAGTACTTC. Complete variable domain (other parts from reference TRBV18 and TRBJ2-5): NAGVMQNPRHLVRRRGQEARLRCSPMKGHSHVYWYRQLPEEGLKFMVYLQKENIIDESGMPKERFSAEFPKEGPSILRIQQVVRGDSAAYFCASSAGLYQETQYFGPGTRLLVL.

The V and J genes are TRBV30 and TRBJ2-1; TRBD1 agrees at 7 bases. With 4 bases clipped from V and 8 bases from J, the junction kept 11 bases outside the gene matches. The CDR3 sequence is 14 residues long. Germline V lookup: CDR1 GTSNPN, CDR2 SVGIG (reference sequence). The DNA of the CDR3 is TGTGCCTGGAAGGAGCCAGGGGGTATAGATGAGCAGTTCTTC. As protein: CAWKEPGGIDEQFF.

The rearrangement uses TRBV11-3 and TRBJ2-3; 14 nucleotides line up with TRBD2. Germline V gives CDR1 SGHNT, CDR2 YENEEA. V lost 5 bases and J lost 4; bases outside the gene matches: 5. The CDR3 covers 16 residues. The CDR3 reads CASSRRTSGRPDTQYF. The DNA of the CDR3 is TGTGCCAGCAGCCGCAGGACTAGCGGGAGGCCAGATACGCAGTATTTT.

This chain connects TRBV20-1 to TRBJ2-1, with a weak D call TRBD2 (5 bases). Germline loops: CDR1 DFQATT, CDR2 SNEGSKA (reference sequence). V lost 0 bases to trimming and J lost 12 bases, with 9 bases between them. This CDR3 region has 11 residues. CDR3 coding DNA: TGCAGTGCTAGAGAGAGCGGAAGGCAGTTCTTC. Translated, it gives CSARESGRQFF.

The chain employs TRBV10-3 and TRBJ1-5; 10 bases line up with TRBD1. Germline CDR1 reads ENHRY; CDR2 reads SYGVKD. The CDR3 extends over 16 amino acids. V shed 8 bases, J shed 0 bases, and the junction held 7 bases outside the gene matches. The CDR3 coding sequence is TGTGCCATCCGTCCGGGACAGGGGTATAGCAATCAGCCCCAGCATTTT. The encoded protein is CAIRPGQGYSNQPQHF.

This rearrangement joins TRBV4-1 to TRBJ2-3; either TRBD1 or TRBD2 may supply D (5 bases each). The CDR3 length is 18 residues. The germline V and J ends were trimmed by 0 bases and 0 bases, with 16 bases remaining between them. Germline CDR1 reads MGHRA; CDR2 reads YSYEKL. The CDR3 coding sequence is TGCGCCAGCAGCCAAGATGGGTCCGGGACGGCTAGCACAGATACGCAGTATTTT. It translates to CASSQDGSGTASTDTQYF.

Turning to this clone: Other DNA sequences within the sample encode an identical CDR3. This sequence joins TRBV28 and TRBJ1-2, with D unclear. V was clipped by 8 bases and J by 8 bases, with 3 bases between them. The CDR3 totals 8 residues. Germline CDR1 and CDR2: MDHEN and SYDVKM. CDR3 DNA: TGTGCCAGCGGCGGCTACACCTTC. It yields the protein CASGGYTF.

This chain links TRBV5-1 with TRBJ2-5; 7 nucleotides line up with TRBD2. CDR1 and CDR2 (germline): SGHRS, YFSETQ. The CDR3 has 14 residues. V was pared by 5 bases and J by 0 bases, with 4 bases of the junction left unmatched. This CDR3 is CASRLAPYQETQYF. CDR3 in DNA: TGCGCCAGCAGACTAGCGCCGTACCAAGAGACCCAGTACTTC. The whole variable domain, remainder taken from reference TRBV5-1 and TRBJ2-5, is KAGVTQTPRYLIKTRGQQVTLSCSPISGHRSVSWYQQTPGQGLQFLFEYFSETQRNKGNFPGRFSGRQFSNSRSEMNVSTLELGDSALYLCASRLAPYQETQYFGPGTRLLVL.

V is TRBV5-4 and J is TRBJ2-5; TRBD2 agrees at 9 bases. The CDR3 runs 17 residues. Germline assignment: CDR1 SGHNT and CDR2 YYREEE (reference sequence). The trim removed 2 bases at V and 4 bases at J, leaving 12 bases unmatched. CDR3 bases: TGTGCCAGCAGCTTCGAACCGGGACTAGCAAGGATAGAGACCCAGTACTTC. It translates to CASSFEPGLARIETQYF.

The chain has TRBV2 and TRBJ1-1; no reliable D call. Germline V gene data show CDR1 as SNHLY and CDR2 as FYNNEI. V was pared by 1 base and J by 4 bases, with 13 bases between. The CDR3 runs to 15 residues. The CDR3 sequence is CASSEERPPSTEAFF. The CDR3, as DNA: TGTGCCAGCAGTGAAGAGAGACCGCCGAGCACTGAAGCTTTCTTT.

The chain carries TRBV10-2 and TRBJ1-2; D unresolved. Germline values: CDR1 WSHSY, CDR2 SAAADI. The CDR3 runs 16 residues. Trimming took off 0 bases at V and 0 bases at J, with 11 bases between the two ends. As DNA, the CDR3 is TGCGCCAGCAGTGAGTCGAAGGGCAGCTCTAACTATGGCTACACCTTC. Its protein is CASSESKGSSNYGYTF.

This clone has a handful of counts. The CDR3 coding sequence is TGTGCCAGCAGTGAAGTGAAGGGAAACACTGAAGCTTTCTTT. Translated, it gives CASSEVKGNTEAFF. The chain recombines TRBV2 with TRBJ1-1; D unresolved. The V gene lost 1 base and the J gene lost 2 bases, with 8 bases spanning the gap. Germline CDR1 SNHLY, CDR2 FYNNEI. The CDR3 has 14 residues.

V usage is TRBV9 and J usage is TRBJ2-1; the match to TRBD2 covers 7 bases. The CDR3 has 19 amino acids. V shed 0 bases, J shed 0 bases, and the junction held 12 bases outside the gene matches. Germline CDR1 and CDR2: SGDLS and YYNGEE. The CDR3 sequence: CASSVVPGLGLSSYNEQFF. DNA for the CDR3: TGTGCCAGCAGCGTAGTTCCTGGACTAGGCCTTAGCTCCTACAATGAGCAGTTCTTC. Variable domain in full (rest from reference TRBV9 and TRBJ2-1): DSGVTQTPKHLITATGQRVTLRCSPRSGDLSVYWYQQSLDQGLQFLIQYYNGEERAKGNILERFSAQQFPDLHSELNLSSLELGDSALYFCASSVVPGLGLSSYNEQFFGPGTRLTVL.

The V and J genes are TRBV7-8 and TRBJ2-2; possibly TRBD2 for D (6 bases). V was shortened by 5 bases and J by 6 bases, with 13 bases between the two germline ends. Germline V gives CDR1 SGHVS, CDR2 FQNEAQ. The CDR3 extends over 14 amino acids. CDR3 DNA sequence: TGTGCCAGCAGCGTACTACGGGGGTCCGGGGAGCTGTTTTTT. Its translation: CASSVLRGSGELFF.

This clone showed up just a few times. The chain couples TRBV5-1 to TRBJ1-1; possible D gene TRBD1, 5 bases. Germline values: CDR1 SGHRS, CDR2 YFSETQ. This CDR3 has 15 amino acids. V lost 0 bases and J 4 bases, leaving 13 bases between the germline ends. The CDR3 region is CASSLGAQGGTEAFF. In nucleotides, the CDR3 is TGCGCCAGCAGCTTGGGGGCCCAGGGAGGCACTGAAGCTTTCTTT.

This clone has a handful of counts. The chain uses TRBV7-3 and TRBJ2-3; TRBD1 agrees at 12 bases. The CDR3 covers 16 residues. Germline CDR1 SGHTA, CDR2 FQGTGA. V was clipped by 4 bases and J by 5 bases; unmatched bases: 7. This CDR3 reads CASSYRDRGLVDTQYF. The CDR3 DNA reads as TGTGCCAGCAGCTATCGGGACAGGGGGCTAGTAGATACGCAGTATTTT. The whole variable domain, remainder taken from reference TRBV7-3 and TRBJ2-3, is GAGVSQTPSNKVTEKGKYVELRCDPISGHTALYWYRQSLGQGPEFLIYFQGTGAADDSGLPNDRFFAVRPEGSVSTLKIQRTERGDSAVYLCASSYRDRGLVDTQYFGPGTRLTVL.

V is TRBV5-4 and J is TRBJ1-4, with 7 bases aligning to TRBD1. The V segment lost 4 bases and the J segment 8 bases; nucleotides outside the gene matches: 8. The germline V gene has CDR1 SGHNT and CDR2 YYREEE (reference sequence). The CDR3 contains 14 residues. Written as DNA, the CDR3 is TGTGCCAGCAGCCTTATGACAGGGCAAGAAAAACTGTTTTTT. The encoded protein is CASSLMTGQEKLFF.

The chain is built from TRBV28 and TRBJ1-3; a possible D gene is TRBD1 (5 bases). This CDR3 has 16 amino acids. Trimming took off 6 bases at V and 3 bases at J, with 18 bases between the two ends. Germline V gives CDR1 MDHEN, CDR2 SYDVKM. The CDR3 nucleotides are TGTGCCAGCAGCCCAGTCGGGGCCAACAATGGAAACACCATATATTTT. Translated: CASSPVGANNGNTIYF.

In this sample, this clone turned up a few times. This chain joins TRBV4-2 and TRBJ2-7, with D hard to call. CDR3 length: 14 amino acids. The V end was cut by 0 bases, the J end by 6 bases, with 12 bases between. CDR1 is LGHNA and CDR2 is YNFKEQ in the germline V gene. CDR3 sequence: CASSQDWSTREQYF. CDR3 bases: TGTGCCAGCAGCCAAGATTGGTCGACCCGCGAGCAGTACTTC.

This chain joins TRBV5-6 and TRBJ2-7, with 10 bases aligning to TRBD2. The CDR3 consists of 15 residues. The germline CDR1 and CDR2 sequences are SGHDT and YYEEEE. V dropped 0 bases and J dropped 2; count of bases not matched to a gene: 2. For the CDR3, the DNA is TGTGCCAGCAGCTTGGAGCTAGCGGGAGCCTACGAGCAGTACTTC. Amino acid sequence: CASSLELAGAYEQYF. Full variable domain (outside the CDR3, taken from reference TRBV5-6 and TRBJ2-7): DAGVTQSPTHLIKTRGQQVTLRCSPKSGHDTVSWYQQALGQGPQFIFQYYEEEERQRGNFPDRFSGHQFPNYSSELNVNALLLGDSALYLCASSLELAGAYEQYFGPGTRLTVT.

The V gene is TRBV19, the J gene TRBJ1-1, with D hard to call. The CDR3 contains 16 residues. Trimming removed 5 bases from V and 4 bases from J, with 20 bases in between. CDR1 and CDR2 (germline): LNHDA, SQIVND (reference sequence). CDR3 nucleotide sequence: TGTGCCAGTAGTCCCATTGACGCCCCTGATCTCACTGAAGCTTTCTTT. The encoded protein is CASSPIDAPDLTEAFF.

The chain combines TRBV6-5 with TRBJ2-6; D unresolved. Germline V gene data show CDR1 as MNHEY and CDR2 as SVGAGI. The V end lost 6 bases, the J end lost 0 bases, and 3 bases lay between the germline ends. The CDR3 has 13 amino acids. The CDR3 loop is CASSLSGANVLTF. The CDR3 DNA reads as TGTGCCAGCAGCCTCTCTGGGGCCAACGTCCTGACTTTC.

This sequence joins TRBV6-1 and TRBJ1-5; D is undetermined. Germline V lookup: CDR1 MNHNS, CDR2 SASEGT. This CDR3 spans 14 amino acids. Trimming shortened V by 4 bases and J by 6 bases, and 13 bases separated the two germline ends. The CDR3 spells CASSGEGGSQPQHF. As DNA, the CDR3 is TGTGCCAGCAGTGGGGAGGGAGGGAGTCAGCCCCAGCATTTT.

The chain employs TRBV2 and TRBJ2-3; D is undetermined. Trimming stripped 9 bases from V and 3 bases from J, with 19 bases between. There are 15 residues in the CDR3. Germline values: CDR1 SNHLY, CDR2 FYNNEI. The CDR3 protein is CASKRSRTMTDTQYF. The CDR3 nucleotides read TGTGCCAGTAAGCGTTCCCGAACGATGACAGATACGCAGTATTTT.

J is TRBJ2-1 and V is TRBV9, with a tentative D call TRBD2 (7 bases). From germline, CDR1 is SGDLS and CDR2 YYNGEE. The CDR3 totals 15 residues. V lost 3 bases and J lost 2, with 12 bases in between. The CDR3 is CASSDRGAPYNEQFF. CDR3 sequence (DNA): TGTGCCAGCAGCGACCGGGGGGCCCCCTACAATGAGCAGTTCTTC.

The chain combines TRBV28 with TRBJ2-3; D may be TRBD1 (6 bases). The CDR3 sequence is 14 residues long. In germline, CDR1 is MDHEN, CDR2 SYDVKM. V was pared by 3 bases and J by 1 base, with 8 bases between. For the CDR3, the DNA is TGTGCCAGCAGTTTGGACAGAGGCACAGATACGCAGTATTTT. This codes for CASSLDRGTDTQYF. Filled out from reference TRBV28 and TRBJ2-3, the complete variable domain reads DVKVTQSSRYLVKRTGEKVFLECVQDMDHENMFWYRQDPGLGLRLIYFSYDVKMKEKGDIPEGYSVSREKKERFSLILESASTNQTSMYLCASSLDRGTDTQYFGPGTRLTVL.